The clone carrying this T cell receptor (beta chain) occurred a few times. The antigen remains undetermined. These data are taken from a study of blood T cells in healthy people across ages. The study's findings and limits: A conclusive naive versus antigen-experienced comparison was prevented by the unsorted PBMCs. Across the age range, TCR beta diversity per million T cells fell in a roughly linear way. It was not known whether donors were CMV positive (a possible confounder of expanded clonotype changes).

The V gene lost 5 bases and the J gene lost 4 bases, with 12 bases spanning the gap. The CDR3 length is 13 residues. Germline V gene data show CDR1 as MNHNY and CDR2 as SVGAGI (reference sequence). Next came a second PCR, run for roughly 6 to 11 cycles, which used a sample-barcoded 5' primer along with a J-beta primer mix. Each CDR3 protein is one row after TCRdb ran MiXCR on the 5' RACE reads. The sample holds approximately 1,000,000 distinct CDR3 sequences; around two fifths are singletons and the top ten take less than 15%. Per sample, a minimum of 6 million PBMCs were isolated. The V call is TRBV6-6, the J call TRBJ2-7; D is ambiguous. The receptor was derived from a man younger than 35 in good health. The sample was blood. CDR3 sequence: CASSDQKEYEQYF. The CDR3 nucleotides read TGTGCCAGCAGTGACCAAAAGGAGTACGAGCAGTACTTC.